These 31 T cell receptor beta chains were all obtained from the same sample, sequenced in a study of T cells after yellow fever vaccination (dated by TCRdb to about 2019). The sample's treatment or condition label, in plain terms: live attenuated yellow fever vaccine strain. The method was 5' RACE. Sequenced using an Illumina HiSeq 2500. The public reads were reanalyzed by TCRdb: fastp trimming at Q25, MiXCR alignment, in-frame beta chains only. Merged by CDR3 protein, the rows form single entries marked with the most common genes and DNA. This sample comprises 510,000 or so distinct CDR3 sequences, less than 20% of them detected only once. Approximately 15% of the sample rests with the top ten. The sample consisted of PBMCs, taken 15 days after the yellow fever booster vaccination. The receptors originated from a man aged 30 to 39 who received the YFV17D yellow fever vaccine.

The sample holds a few counts of this clonotype. The junction shows a germline mismatch at one end, possibly a read error. The genes are TRBV20-1 and TRBJ1-3, with a weak D call TRBD1 (5 bases). This CDR3 spans 14 amino acids. The V gene's germline CDR1 is DFQATT and CDR2 SNEGSKA (reference sequence). The CDR3 reads CSARGARKGGTIYF. CDR3 bases: TGCAGTGCGAGAGGGGCACGGAAGGGAGGCACCATATATTTT.

The J gene is TRBJ2-1, the V gene TRBV7-2; D may be TRBD2 (6 bases). The CDR3 runs to 14 residues. With 7 bases removed from V and 10 bases from J, the gap between germline ends came to 20 bases. Germline loops: CDR1 SGHTA, CDR2 FQGNSA. The DNA for the CDR3 is TGTGCCAGCACCTCTTCGCGGGGCCTGAGGGAGCAGTTCTTC. Translating it yields CASTSSRGLREQFF.

The table lists this clonotype with a few counts. V gene TRBV10-3 combines with J gene TRBJ1-1, with unresolved D. Germline CDR1 and CDR2: ENHRY and SYGVKD. V dropped 2 bases and J dropped 2 bases, with 9 bases sitting between them. This CDR3 is built from 14 residues. The CDR3 bases are TGTGCCATCAGTGAGAGTGGTTCTAACACTGAAGCTTTCTTT. Protein: CAISESGSNTEAFF.

V is TRBV7-2 and J is TRBJ1-6; unclear D gene. The germline V gene encodes CDR1 SGHTA and CDR2 FQGNSA. This CDR3 is 17 amino acids long. V lost 1 base, J lost 2 bases, and 12 bases lay in between. For the CDR3, the DNA is TGTGCCAGCAGCTTAGGGTGGGAGGAGGCCTATAATTCACCCCTCCACTTT. Its translation is CASSLGWEEAYNSPLHF.

In its sample, this clonotype was seen a few times. The gene calls are TRBV6-1 and TRBJ2-1; unclear D gene. The V and J ends lost 5 bases and 0 bases respectively, with 17 bases between them. Germline loops: CDR1 MNHNS, CDR2 SASEGT. The CDR3 loop spans 17 amino acids. The CDR3 nucleotides are TGTGCCAGCAGTCCCTCCCGCCGAGGTCGCTCCTACAATGAGCAGTTCTTC. As protein: CASSPSRRGRSYNEQFF.

The chain carries TRBV9 and TRBJ2-2; 14 nucleotides agree with TRBD2. This CDR3 has 17 amino acids. Trimming at V came to 5 bases and at J to 0 bases, leaving 3 bases not matched to a gene. CDR1 and CDR2 from the germline V gene are SGDLS and YYNGEE. CDR3 sequence: CASRGTSGSANTGELFF. CDR3 bases: TGTGCCAGCAGAGGGACTAGCGGGAGCGCGAACACCGGGGAGCTGTTTTTT.

There are a few counts of this clonotype. The chain employs TRBV15 and TRBJ1-6; 7 bases match TRBD1. The length of the CDR3 is 15 residues. Germline lookup yields CDR1 LNHNV and CDR2 YYDKDF (reference sequence). V was pared by 4 bases and J by 13 bases, with 13 bases of the junction left unmatched. CDR3 DNA sequence: TGTGCCACCAGCATGGGTGGGACAGCCGCTTTTCCCCTCCACTTT. Translated, it gives CATSMGGTAAFPLHF.

This clonotype was counted between two and nine times. This chain joins TRBV5-4 and TRBJ2-2; 9 nucleotides match TRBD2. V was pared by 1 base and J by 1 base, with 5 bases of the junction left unmatched. This CDR3 has 17 amino acids. CDR1 SGHNT and CDR2 YYREEE come from the germline V gene (reference sequence). The CDR3 sequence: CASSLPLAGLNTGELFF. In DNA form, the CDR3 reads TGTGCCAGCAGCTTGCCCCTAGCGGGGCTGAACACCGGGGAGCTGTTTTTT.

The chain couples TRBV19 to TRBJ2-1; D is perhaps TRBD2 (7 bases). V was cut by 4 bases and J by 9 bases, with 16 bases left in between. The CDR3 is 14 amino acids. CDR1 is LNHDA and CDR2 is SQIVND in the germline V gene (reference sequence). This CDR3 is CASSTGAPSGEQFF. In DNA form, the CDR3 reads TGTGCCAGTAGTACGGGGGCCCCTAGCGGTGAGCAGTTCTTC.

The rearrangement links TRBV3-1 to TRBJ1-1; maybe TRBD1 (6 bases). This CDR3 is 14 amino acids long. Germline values: CDR1 LGHDT, CDR2 YNNKEL (reference sequence). The V end lost 2 bases, the J end lost 3 bases, and 10 bases lay between the germline ends. The CDR3 DNA follows: TGTGCCAGCAGCCAATTCGGACAGCACACTGAAGCTTTCTTT. Translation gives CASSQFGQHTEAFF.

This clonotype has more than one count but fewer than ten. The chain is built from TRBV5-4 and TRBJ2-1, with 10 nucleotides matching TRBD2. The junction had 0 bases not matched to a gene; V was cut back by 7 bases and J by 5 bases. There are 12 residues in the CDR3. Germline V CDR1 and CDR2: SGHNT, YYREEE (reference sequence). DNA for the CDR3: TGTGCCAGCGGACTAGCGGACAATGAGCAGTTCTTC. Translating it yields CASGLADNEQFF. The full variable domain, with the rest looked up from reference TRBV5-4 and TRBJ2-1, is ETGVTQSPTHLIKTRGQQVTLRCSSQSGHNTVSWYQQALGQGPQFIFQYYREEENGRGNFPPRFSGLQFPNYSSELNVNALELDDSALYLCASGLADNEQFFGPGTRLTVL.

The J gene is TRBJ2-1, the V gene TRBV5-1; a possible D gene is TRBD2 (6 bases). Looked up from germline, CDR1 is SGHRS and CDR2 is YFSETQ. The CDR3 has 15 residues. Trimming removed 2 bases at V and 9 bases at J, with 18 bases between. CDR3 coding DNA: TGCGCCAGCAGCTTAGGGGAGGTCCTGGTGGGTGAGCAGTTCTTC. Its translation: CASSLGEVLVGEQFF.

The rearrangement links TRBV20-1 to TRBJ2-5; D is unclear. Germline V gene lookup returns CDR1 DFQATT and CDR2 SNEGSKA (reference sequence). This CDR3 is built from 12 residues. This chain's CDR3 is CTELSLQETQYF. The CDR3 bases are TGCACAGAACTCAGCCTCCAAGAGACCCAGTACTTC.

The chain is built from TRBV20-1 and TRBJ2-6; D not certain. CDR1 and CDR2 from the germline V gene are DFQATT and SNEGSKA (reference sequence). V was pared by 1 base and J by 4 bases, with 2 bases between. The CDR3 spans 12 residues. The CDR3 DNA is TGCAGTGCTAGAGGCGGGGCCAACGTCCTGACTTTC. Translation gives CSARGGANVLTF.

This clonotype was picked up a small number of times. This chain links TRBV5-1 with TRBJ2-7; D is perhaps TRBD1 (6 bases). This CDR3 is 12 amino acids long. The ends were cut back, 4 bases at V and 5 bases at J, with 10 bases in the middle. Germline V lookup: CDR1 SGHRS, CDR2 YFSETQ. The chain's CDR3 is CASSRTAHEQYF. In DNA form, the CDR3 reads TGCGCCAGCAGCAGGACAGCCCACGAGCAGTACTTC.

The rearrangement joins TRBV11-1 to TRBJ2-6; D unresolved. Deletions cut 8 bases from V and 4 bases from J, with 12 bases between. Per the germline V gene, CDR1 is SGHAT and CDR2 is FQDESV (reference sequence). This CDR3 comprises 14 residues. CDR3 sequence (DNA): TGTGCCAGCGGATCATCCTGGGGGGCCAACGTCCTGACTTTC. Protein sequence: CASGSSWGANVLTF.

This clonotype was detected only a few times. V and J are TRBV29-1 and TRBJ2-1, with 10 bases matching TRBD1. The CDR3 loop spans 14 amino acids. Germline V gives CDR1 SQVTM, CDR2 ANQGSEA. V was pared by 3 bases and J by 5 bases, with 4 bases of the junction left unmatched. The CDR3 sequence: CSVEAGTGDNEQFF. CDR3 DNA: TGCAGCGTTGAGGCCGGGACAGGGGACAATGAGCAGTTCTTC.

V usage is TRBV7-9 and J usage is TRBJ2-1; TRBD1 is a possible D gene (5 bases). V was pared by 4 bases and J by 10 bases, with 23 bases between. This CDR3 has 16 amino acids. Per germline, CDR1 SEHNR and CDR2 FQNEAQ (reference sequence). In nucleotides, the CDR3 is TGTGCCAGCAGCTCGGTAGAGGTAACAGGACATCAGGAGCAGTTCTTC. This codes for CASSSVEVTGHQEQFF. Full variable domain (rest looked up from reference TRBV7-9 and TRBJ2-1): DTGVSQNPRHKITKRGQNVTFRCDPISEHNRLYWYRQTLGQGPEFLTYFQNEAQLEKSRLLSDRFSAERPKGSFSTLEIQRTEQGDSAMYLCASSSVEVTGHQEQFFGPGTRLTVL.

This clonotype was seen a handful of times. V and J are TRBV7-9 and TRBJ2-7; TRBD1 matches 12 bases. This CDR3 has 15 amino acids. CDR1 and CDR2 from the germline V gene are SEHNR and FQNEAQ (reference sequence). Germline trimming cut 6 bases from V and 3 bases from J; bases unmatched to any gene: 6. CDR3 bases: TGTGCCAGCAGACCCGGGACAGGGGGCAACTACGAGCAGTACTTC. Its protein product is CASRPGTGGNYEQYF.

This clonotype showed up just a few times. J is TRBJ1-1 and V is TRBV28; D uncertain. V dropped 6 bases and J dropped 6 bases, with 20 bases sitting between them. The germline gives CDR1 MDHEN, CDR2 SYDVKM. This CDR3 is built from 15 residues. The CDR3 nucleotides are TGTGCCAGCAGCATAGATCCTAACTCTCACGCTGAAGCTTTCTTT. Encoded protein: CASSIDPNSHAEAFF.

This clonotype appeared a few times. This chain uses TRBV15 with TRBJ2-7; a weak D match, TRBD2 (5 bases). This CDR3 has 14 amino acids. The germline CDR1 and CDR2 sequences are LNHNV and YYDKDF (reference sequence). V was cut by 0 bases and J by 3 bases, with 9 bases left in between. For the CDR3, the DNA is TGTGCCACCAGCAGAGATGTTGGGAGCTACGAGCAGTACTTC. Protein: CATSRDVGSYEQYF.

The chain has TRBV29-1 and TRBJ2-7; D not certain. Germline values: CDR1 SQVTM, CDR2 ANQGSEA. The V end was cut by 2 bases, the J end by 7 bases, with 12 bases between. CDR3 length: 12 residues. The CDR3 loop is CSVEYLSGEQYF. DNA for the CDR3: TGCAGCGTTGAATACCTGTCGGGTGAGCAGTACTTC.

J is TRBJ2-5 and V is TRBV20-1, with 9 bases that match TRBD2. This CDR3 spans 16 amino acids. Germline V CDR1 and CDR2: DFQATT, SNEGSKA (reference sequence). The trim removed 0 bases at V and 5 bases at J, leaving 10 bases unmatched. The CDR3 bases are TGCAGTGCTAGAGATGCGCGACTAGCGGCTGGGGAGACCCAGTACTTC. Protein: CSARDARLAAGETQYF.

The rearrangement uses TRBV12-5 and TRBJ2-7; 7 bases align to TRBD1. With 7 bases clipped from V and 4 bases from J, the junction kept 7 bases outside the gene matches. The CDR3 runs 13 residues. Germline CDR1 reads LGHNT; CDR2 reads FRNRAP. CDR3 DNA: TGTGCTAGTGCTATACAGGGGTGGTACGAGCAGTACTTC. Translation gives CASAIQGWYEQYF.

This clonotype was seen only a few times. CDR3 loop: CASSTTNSGISYNEQFF. Written as DNA, the CDR3 is TGTGCCAGCAGTACCACAAATAGCGGGATAAGCTACAATGAGCAGTTCTTC. The V and J genes are TRBV6-1 and TRBJ2-1, with 8 nucleotides matching TRBD2. V shed 5 bases, J shed 3 bases, and the junction held 12 bases outside the gene matches. CDR3 length equals 17 residues. In germline, CDR1 is MNHNS, CDR2 SASEGT.

This clonotype turned up a few times. This chain uses TRBV7-6 with TRBJ2-7; 7 bases match TRBD2. In germline, CDR1 is SGHVS, CDR2 FNYEAQ. J gave up 2 bases and V 0 bases, and 4 bases lay outside the gene matches. This CDR3 is built from 15 residues. CDR3 residues: CASSLAGGNPYEQYF. DNA for the CDR3: TGTGCCAGCAGCTTAGCGGGAGGGAACCCCTACGAGCAGTACTTC.

The J gene is TRBJ2-3, the V gene TRBV9, with D perhaps matching TRBD1 (5 bases). Trimming took 0 bases from V and 0 from J, leaving 14 bases between them. This CDR3 has 17 amino acids. Germline V CDR1 and CDR2: SGDLS, YYNGEE. The CDR3 DNA reads as TGTGCCAGCAGCGTAGGCGGCGGACACCTCAGCACAGATACGCAGTATTTT. Residues: CASSVGGGHLSTDTQYF.

The chain combines TRBV5-1 with TRBJ2-1, with 11 positions matching TRBD2. V gave up 4 bases and J gave up 6 bases; unmatched junction bases: 9. CDR1 SGHRS and CDR2 YFSETQ come from the germline V gene. The CDR3 sequence is 16 residues long. The CDR3 region is CASSPPTSGSRNEQFF. The CDR3 DNA follows: TGCGCCAGCAGCCCTCCTACTAGCGGGAGTCGCAATGAGCAGTTCTTC.

This clonotype was observed once. The chain carries TRBV19 and TRBJ2-7, with D perhaps matching TRBD1 (6 bases). Germline loops: CDR1 LNHDA, CDR2 SQIVND (reference sequence). V was pared by 4 bases and J by 0 bases, with 10 bases between. The CDR3 covers 14 residues. The CDR3 nucleotides read TGTGCCAGTAGTACCCAGGACAGCTCCTACGAGCAGTACTTC. This sequence encodes CASSTQDSSYEQYF.

As concerns this clonotype: At one of its ends the junction is not consistent with the germline gene, which may arise from a read error. The V gene is TRBV7-2, the J gene TRBJ2-2; 7 bases align to TRBD1. The CDR3 has 13 residues. From germline, CDR1 is SGHTA and CDR2 FQGNSA. For the CDR3, the DNA is TGTGCCAGCAGCTTACAGGGGGAAGGGGAGCTGGTTTTT. It specifies CASSLQGEGELVF.

The genes are TRBV7-2 and TRBJ2-3; 9 nucleotides align to TRBD1. The V gene's germline CDR1 is SGHTA and CDR2 FQGNSA. The ends lost 6 bases at V and 2 bases at J; junction bases unmatched: 6. The CDR3 spans 15 residues. CDR3 residues: CASRTQGASTDTQYF. The CDR3 bases are TGTGCCAGCAGGACACAGGGGGCCTCCACAGATACGCAGTATTTT.